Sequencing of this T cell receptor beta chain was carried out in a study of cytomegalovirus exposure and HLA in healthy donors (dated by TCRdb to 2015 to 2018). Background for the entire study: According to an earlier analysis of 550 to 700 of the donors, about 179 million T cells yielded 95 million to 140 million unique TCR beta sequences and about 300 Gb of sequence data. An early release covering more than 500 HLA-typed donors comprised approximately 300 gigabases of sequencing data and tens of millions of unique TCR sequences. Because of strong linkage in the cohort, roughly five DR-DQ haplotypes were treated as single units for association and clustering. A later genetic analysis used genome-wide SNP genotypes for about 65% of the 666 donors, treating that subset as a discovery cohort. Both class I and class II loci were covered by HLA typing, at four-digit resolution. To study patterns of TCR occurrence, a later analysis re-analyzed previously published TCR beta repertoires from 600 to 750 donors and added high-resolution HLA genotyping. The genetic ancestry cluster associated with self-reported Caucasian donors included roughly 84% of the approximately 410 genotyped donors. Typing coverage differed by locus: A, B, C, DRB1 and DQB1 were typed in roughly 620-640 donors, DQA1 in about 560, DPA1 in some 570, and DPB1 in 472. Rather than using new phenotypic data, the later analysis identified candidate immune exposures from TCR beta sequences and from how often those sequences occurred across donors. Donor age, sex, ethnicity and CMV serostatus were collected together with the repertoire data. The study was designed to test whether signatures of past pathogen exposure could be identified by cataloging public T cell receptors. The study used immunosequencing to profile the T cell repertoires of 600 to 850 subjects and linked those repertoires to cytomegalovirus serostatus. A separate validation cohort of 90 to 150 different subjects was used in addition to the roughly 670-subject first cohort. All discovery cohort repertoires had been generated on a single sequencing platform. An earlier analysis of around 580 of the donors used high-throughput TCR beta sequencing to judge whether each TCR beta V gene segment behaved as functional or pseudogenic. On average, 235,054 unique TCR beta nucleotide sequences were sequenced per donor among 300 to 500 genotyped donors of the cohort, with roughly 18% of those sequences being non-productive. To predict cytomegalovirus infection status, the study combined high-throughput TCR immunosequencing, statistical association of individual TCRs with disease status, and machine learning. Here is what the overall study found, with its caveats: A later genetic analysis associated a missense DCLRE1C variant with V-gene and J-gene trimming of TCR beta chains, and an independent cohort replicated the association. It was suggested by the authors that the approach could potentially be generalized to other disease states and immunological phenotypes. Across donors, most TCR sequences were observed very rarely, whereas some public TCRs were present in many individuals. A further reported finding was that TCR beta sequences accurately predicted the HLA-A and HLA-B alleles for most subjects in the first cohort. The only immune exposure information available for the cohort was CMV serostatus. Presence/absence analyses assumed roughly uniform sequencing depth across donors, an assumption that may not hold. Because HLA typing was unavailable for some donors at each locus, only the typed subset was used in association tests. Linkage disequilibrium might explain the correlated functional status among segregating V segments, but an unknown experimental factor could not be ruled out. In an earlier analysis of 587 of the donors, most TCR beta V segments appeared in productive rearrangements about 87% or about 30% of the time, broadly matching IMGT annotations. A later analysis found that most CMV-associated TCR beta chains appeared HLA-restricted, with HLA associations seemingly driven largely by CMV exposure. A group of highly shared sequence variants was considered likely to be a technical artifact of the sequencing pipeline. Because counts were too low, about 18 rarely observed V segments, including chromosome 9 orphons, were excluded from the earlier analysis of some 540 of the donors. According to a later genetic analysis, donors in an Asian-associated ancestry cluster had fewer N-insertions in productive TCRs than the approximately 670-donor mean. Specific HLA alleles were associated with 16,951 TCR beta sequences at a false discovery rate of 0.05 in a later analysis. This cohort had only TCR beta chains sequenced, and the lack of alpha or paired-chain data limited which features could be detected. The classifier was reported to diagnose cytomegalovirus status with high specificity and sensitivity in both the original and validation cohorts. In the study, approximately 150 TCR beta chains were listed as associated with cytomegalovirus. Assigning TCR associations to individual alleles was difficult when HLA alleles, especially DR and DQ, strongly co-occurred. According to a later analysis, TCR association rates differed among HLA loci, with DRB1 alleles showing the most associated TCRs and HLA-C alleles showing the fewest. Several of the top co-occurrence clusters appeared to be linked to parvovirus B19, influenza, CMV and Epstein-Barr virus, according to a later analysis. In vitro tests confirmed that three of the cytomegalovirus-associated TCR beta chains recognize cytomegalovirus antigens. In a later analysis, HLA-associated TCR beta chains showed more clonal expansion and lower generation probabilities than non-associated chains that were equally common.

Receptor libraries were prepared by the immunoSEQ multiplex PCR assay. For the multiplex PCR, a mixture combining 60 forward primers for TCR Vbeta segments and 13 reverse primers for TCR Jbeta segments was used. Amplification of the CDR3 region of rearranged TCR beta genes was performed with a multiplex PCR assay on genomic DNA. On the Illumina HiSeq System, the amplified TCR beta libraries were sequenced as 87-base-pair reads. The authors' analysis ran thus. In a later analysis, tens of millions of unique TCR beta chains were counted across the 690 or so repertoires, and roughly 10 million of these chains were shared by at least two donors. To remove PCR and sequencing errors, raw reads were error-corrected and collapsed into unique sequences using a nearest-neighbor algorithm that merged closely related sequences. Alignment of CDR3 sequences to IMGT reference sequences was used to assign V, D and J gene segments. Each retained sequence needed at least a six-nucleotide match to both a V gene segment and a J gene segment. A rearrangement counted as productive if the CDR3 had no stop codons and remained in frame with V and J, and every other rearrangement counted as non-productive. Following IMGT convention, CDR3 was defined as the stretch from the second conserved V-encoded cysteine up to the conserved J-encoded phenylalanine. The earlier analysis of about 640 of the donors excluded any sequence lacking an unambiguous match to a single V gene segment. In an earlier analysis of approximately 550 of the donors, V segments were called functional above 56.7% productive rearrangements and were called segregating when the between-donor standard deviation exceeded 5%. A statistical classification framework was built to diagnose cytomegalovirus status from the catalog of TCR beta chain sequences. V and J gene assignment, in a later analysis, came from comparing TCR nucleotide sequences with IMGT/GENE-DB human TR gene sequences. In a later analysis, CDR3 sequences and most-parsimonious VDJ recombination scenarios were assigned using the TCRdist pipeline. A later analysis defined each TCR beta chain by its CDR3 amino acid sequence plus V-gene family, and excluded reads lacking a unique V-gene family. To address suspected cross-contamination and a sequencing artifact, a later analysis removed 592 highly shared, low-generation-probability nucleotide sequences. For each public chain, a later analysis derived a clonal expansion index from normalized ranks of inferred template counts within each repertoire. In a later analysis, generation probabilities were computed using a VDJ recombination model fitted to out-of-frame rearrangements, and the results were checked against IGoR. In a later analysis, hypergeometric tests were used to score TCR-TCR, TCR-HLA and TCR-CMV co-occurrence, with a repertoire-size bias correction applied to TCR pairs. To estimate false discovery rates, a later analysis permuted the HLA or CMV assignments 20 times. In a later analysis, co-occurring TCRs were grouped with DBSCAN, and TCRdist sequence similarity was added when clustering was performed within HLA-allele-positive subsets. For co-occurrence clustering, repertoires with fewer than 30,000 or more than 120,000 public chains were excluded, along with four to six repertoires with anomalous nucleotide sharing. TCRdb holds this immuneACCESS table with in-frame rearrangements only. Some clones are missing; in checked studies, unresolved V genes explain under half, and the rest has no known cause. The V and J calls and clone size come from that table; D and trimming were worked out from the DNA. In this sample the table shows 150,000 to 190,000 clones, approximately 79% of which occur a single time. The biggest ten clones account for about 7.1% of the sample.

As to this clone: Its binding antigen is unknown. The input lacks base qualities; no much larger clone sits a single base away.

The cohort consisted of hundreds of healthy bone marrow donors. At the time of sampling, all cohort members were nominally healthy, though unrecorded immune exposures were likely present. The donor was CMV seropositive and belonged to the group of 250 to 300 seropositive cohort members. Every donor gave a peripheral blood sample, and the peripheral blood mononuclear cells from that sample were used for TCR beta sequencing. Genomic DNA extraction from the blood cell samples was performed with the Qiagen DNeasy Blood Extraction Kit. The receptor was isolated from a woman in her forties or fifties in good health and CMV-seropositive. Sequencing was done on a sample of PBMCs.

Read as DNA, the sequence is TGTGCCAGCAGTGAAGTACCCGGGACAGGGGATGGCTACACCTTC. This yields the protein CASSEVPGTGDGYTF. Recombination connected TRBV6-1 to TRBJ1-2; the central 10 bases match TRBD1. Ends trimmed: V by 1 base, J by 6 bases; bases unmatched to a gene: 5. CDR1 is given as MNHNS and CDR2 as SASEGT, both from the germline V gene. The CDR3 runs 15 amino acids, cysteine and phenylalanine included. Just the 45-base CDR3 DNA is kept, in frame starting at base 1.